The following is a TCR beta chain sequence with its context. This sample is part of a study of blood T cell repertoires in COVID-19. Across the study: Acute and convalescent COVID-19 specimens originated in the United States, Italy and Spain. T cells, B-cell-depleted T cells, or PBMCs supplied cDNA or gDNA.

In the original analysis: Amplified reference gene primers provided the basis for estimating nucleated cell counts. Sequencing was performed with immunoSEQ multiplex PCR; in TCRdb, only in-frame clones are kept and a portion is missing. V and J calls and clone size come straight from that table; D and trimming were deduced from the DNA. The sample yields over 90,000 clones, more than 85% seen once. Sequencing was done on a sample of peripheral blood. The clonotype comes from a man aged 18 to 29 with acute or convalescent COVID-19.

DNA for the CDR3: TGTGCCAGCACCAAGCACAGGGATAATTCACCCCTCCACTTT. It yields the protein CASTKHRDNSPLHF. This rearrangement joins TRBV9 to TRBJ1-6; D perhaps matches TRBD1 (6 bases). Germline CDR1 is SGDLS and CDR2 is YYNGEE. Between the trimmed V and J ends, which lost 6 bases and 5 bases, there was a span of 12 bases. The CDR3 loop spans 14 amino acids.